Detailed here is one TCR beta chain. The antigen remains unidentified. This specimen belongs to a study of early stage breast cancer tumors. About the research overall: ER+/PR+/HER2- status applied to about 70% of the 16 invasive breast tumors. Points from the study as a whole: Compared with adjacent normal breast, tumors showed 2 to 2.5-fold denser, more clonal T cells. Comparing each tissue with blood distinguished tumor from normal in 14 of 16 patients. Most shared enriched TCRB sequences were commonly generated ones.

The assay was immunoSEQ multiplex PCR, and TCRdb's table has in-frame clones only and misses some. Of 65,000 to 75,000 clones detected, around 80% appear once; the ten largest clones hold approximately 4.5%. The specimen was blood. The receptor was isolated from a person aged 40 to 49 with breast cancer.

CDR3 nucleotides: TGTGCCAGCTCACCAATGGCGGCAGCCTACGAGCAGTACTTC. Amino acids: CASSPMAAAYEQYF. V and J are TRBV18 and TRBJ2-7; D gene ambiguous. CDR3 length: 14 residues. In germline, CDR1 is KGHSH, CDR2 LQKENI. Trimming removed 2 bases from V and 2 bases from J, with 10 bases in between.